This entry features one TCR beta chain sequence. Its antigen is not identified. In the PCR, 60 Vbeta and 13 Jbeta primers were used. The table came from immunoSEQ multiplex PCR; TCRdb's copy has only in-frame clones and leaves some out. Here the sample spans under 60,000 clones, approximately 80% being singletons. This CDR3 is built from 16 residues. The V gene end was trimmed by 1 base and the J gene end by 8 bases; junction bases not matched to a gene: 9. The germline V gene encodes CDR1 SGHTA and CDR2 FQGNSA. This entry is derived from a study of cytomegalovirus exposure and HLA in healthy donors. Study-level findings and limits: Donors belonging to an Asian-associated ancestry cluster reportedly showed fewer N-insertions in productive TCRs than the approximately 680-donor mean, according to what a later analysis found. Most TCR sequences were seen very rarely across donors, but some public TCRs occurred in many. Testing in vitro showed three CMV-associated chains specific for CMV antigens. A previous analysis found most TCR beta V segments productive roughly 90% or roughly 30% of the time.

The sample taken for sequencing was PBMCs. V and J are TRBV7-2 and TRBJ2-1; the match to TRBD2 covers 9 bases. This clonotype was obtained from a man between 45 and 60 years old in good health and CMV-seronegative. Here the CDR3 DNA reads TGTGCCAGCAGCTTAGGTGGGGCGGGGGGGCGGTATGAGCAGTTCTTC. As protein: CASSLGGAGGRYEQFF.